Shown below are 21 T cell receptor beta chains from a single sample sequenced in a study of patients and donors after allogeneic stem cell transplantation. Via MiXCR, TCRdb re-called the RT-PCR reads, giving one row per CDR3 protein. This table holds about 200,000 distinct CDR3 sequences, 35% to 50% found once. The sequenced material came from blood, either unsorted or a sorted T cell fraction (not recorded which). These receptors were taken from a human donor who was either an allogeneic HSCT recipient or a stem cell or donor lymphocyte infusion donor (not recorded which). It is not recorded whose cells these are; they may come from a transplant donor.

The gene calls are TRBV9 and TRBJ2-7, with D tentatively TRBD2 (7 bases). This CDR3 is 14 amino acids long. Trimming took 4 bases from V and 3 from J, leaving 14 bases between them. Germline V gene sequence: CDR1 SGDLS, CDR2 YYNGEE. The CDR3 spells CASSRQRDIYEQYF. In nucleotides, the CDR3 is TGTGCCAGCAGCAGGCAGCGGGACATCTACGAGCAGTACTTC.

This clonotype has just a few counts. The chain is built from TRBV15 and TRBJ1-3, with D perhaps TRBD1 (5 bases). The length of the CDR3 is 15 residues. The V end lost 5 bases, the J end lost 1 base, and 12 bases lay between the germline ends. The germline V gene encodes CDR1 LNHNV and CDR2 YYDKDF (reference sequence). Written as DNA, the CDR3 is TGTGCCACCAGCCAGGGCCGGGGGTCTGGAAACACCATATATTTT. It encodes CATSQGRGSGNTIYF.

V and J are TRBV9 and TRBJ2-2; D ambiguous. V lost 0 bases, J lost 1 base, and 7 bases lay in between. Germline V gene sequence: CDR1 SGDLS, CDR2 YYNGEE. The CDR3 has 15 amino acids. The CDR3 loop is CASSVVWQNTGELFF. The CDR3 DNA is TGTGCCAGCAGCGTAGTTTGGCAGAACACCGGGGAGCTGTTTTTT.

The chain is built from TRBV12-3 or TRBV12-4 and TRBJ1-2, with TRBD1 matching 12 bases. Trimming took 7 bases from V and 5 from J; bases not matched to a gene: 14. The CDR3 consists of 17 residues. Written as DNA, the CDR3 is TGTGCCAGCACTCTTACTCCGGGACAGGGGGCGAAGTATGGCTACACCTTC. Translating gives CASTLTPGQGAKYGYTF.

This clonotype was observed a handful of times. The chain links TRBV28 to TRBJ1-2, with TRBD1 as a possible D gene (6 bases). Germline V CDR1 and CDR2: MDHEN, SYDVKM. V was clipped by 5 bases and J by 7 bases, with 23 bases between them. CDR3 length equals 16 residues. DNA of the CDR3: TGTGCCAGCAGTCCTCGTGAGGGGGGATCTAACGGTGGCTACACCTTC. Translated, it gives CASSPREGGSNGGYTF.

V gene TRBV29-1 combines with J gene TRBJ1-2; D is undetermined. Trimming removed 1 base from V and 5 bases from J, with 17 bases in between. The germline gives CDR1 SQVTM, CDR2 ANQGSEA. This CDR3 is 15 amino acids long. The CDR3, as DNA: TGCAGCGTTGAAGGTCTGCTCGGGAGTCGGTATGGCTACACCTTC. This sequence encodes CSVEGLLGSRYGYTF.

In this sample, this clonotype turned up a few times. This sequence joins TRBV7-9 and TRBJ1-2; D remains unclear. V was cut by 0 bases and J by 0 bases, with 11 bases left in between. Germline assignment: CDR1 SEHNR and CDR2 FQNEAQ (reference sequence). This CDR3 has 16 amino acids. The CDR3 DNA sequence: TGTGCCAGCAGCTTAGCGCCGGCAGGTCCTAACTATGGCTACACCTTC. Encoded protein: CASSLAPAGPNYGYTF.

This chain connects TRBV30 to TRBJ1-2, with no clear D. Germline-derived CDR1 and CDR2 are GTSNPN and SVGIG (reference sequence). The V end was cut by 1 base, the J end by 4 bases, with 4 bases between. This CDR3 contains 11 residues. The DNA for the CDR3 is TGTGCCTGGAGTGGTCTCTATGGCTACACCTTC. Protein: CAWSGLYGYTF.

V gene TRBV6-5 combines with J gene TRBJ2-3, with D possibly matching TRBD2 (6 bases). Trimming cost V 7 bases and J 5 bases, with 10 bases left between them. The CDR3 runs 12 residues. Germline V gene sequence: CDR1 MNHEY, CDR2 SVGAGI. This chain's CDR3 is CASTNGGDTQYF. Here the CDR3 DNA reads TGTGCCAGCACCAACGGGGGAGATACGCAGTATTTT.

The CDR3 DNA reads TGTGCCAGCAGCCCGATCCTGCGGTCTGGCACAGATACGCAGTATTTT. Translation: CASSPILRSGTDTQYF. The chain couples TRBV3-1 to TRBJ2-3; D gene uncertain. CDR1 LGHDT and CDR2 YNNKEL come from the germline V gene (reference sequence). The CDR3 sequence is 16 residues long. The V and J ends lost 4 bases and 1 base respectively, with 15 bases between them.

The V call is TRBV5-5, the J call TRBJ1-3; D ambiguous. Germline loops: CDR1 SGHKS, CDR2 YYEKEE (reference sequence). The CDR3 covers 16 residues. V lost 2 bases to trimming and J lost 3 bases, with 15 bases between them. DNA of the CDR3: TGTGCCAGCAGCTTCTCTCTGGGGAAGGATGGAAACACCATATATTTT. Amino acid sequence: CASSFSLGKDGNTIYF.

This chain links TRBV5-1 with TRBJ2-5; D is undetermined. The germline CDR1 and CDR2 sequences are SGHRS and YFSETQ. This CDR3 spans 13 amino acids. V was cut by 0 bases and J by 5 bases, with 8 bases left in between. CDR3 in amino acids: CASSLGIGETQYF. As DNA, the CDR3 is TGCGCCAGCAGCTTGGGCATCGGGGAGACCCAGTACTTC.

This clonotype was observed a handful of times. This chain connects TRBV14 to TRBJ1-2; D is perhaps TRBD1 (5 bases). This CDR3 spans 15 amino acids. Trimming removed 6 bases at V and 1 base at J, with 15 bases between. Germline CDR1 SGHDN, CDR2 FVKESK. The CDR3 loop is CASSSQEERNYGYTF. As DNA, the CDR3 is TGTGCCAGCAGTTCACAGGAAGAACGTAACTATGGCTACACCTTC.

The chain carries TRBV7-3 and TRBJ1-1, with D hard to call. Germline assignment: CDR1 SGHTA and CDR2 FQGTGA. This CDR3 has 13 residues. The V and J ends lost 2 bases and 0 bases respectively, with 4 bases between them. The CDR3 reads CASSLEMNTEAFF. The CDR3 DNA reads as TGTGCCAGCAGCTTAGAAATGAACACTGAAGCTTTCTTT.

The CDR3 DNA is TGCGCCAGCAGCTTGGCCGAGACAGGGGATCAGAGGAGCGATCAGCCCCAGCATTTT. Its translation is CASSLAETGDQRSDQPQHF. The rearrangement uses TRBV5-1 and TRBJ1-5, with 8 bases lining up with TRBD1. CDR1 SGHRS and CDR2 YFSETQ come from the germline V gene. The junction had 16 bases not matched to a gene; V was cut back by 0 bases and J by 5 bases. This CDR3 comprises 19 residues.

The V and J genes are TRBV9 and TRBJ2-7; no reliable D call. The CDR3 sequence is 14 residues long. V gave up 4 bases and J gave up 3 bases, with 14 bases separating them. Per germline, CDR1 SGDLS and CDR2 YYNGEE. CDR3 amino acids: CASSPAGSRYEQYF. The CDR3 DNA sequence: TGTGCCAGCAGCCCAGCTGGGTCCCGCTACGAGCAGTACTTC.

V and J are TRBV12-3 or TRBV12-4 and TRBJ1-1; the match to TRBD1 covers 9 bases. CDR3 length: 17 amino acids. Losses at the gene ends were 3 bases for V and 0 bases for J; bases not matched to a gene: 8. CDR3 region: CASSFQSGQGMNTEAFF. CDR3 bases: TGTGCCAGCAGTTTTCAGTCCGGACAGGGGATGAACACTGAAGCTTTCTTT.

This clonotype was observed a few times. The rearrangement uses TRBV6-5 and TRBJ1-1; no definite D call. CDR1 MNHEY and CDR2 SVGAGI come from the germline V gene. Trimming stripped 7 bases from V and 3 bases from J, with 15 bases between. The CDR3 covers 14 residues. CDR3 region: CASTKPDGDTEAFF. CDR3 nucleotides: TGTGCCAGCACCAAACCCGACGGGGACACTGAAGCTTTCTTT.

V and J are TRBV7-3 and TRBJ2-1, with TRBD1 matching over 8 bases. There are 14 residues in the CDR3. Germline-derived CDR1 and CDR2 are SGHTA and FQGTGA. After removal of 6 bases from V and 6 bases from J, the junction contained 7 bases not matched to a gene. The CDR3 region is CASSIQGAINEQFF. The CDR3 DNA reads as TGTGCCAGCAGTATTCAGGGGGCAATCAATGAGCAGTTCTTC. Combining the CDR3 with reference TRBV7-3 and TRBJ2-1 gives the whole variable domain GAGVSQTPSNKVTEKGKYVELRCDPISGHTALYWYRQSLGQGPEFLIYFQGTGAADDSGLPNDRFFAVRPEGSVSTLKIQRTERGDSAVYLCASSIQGAINEQFFGPGTRLTVL.

This chain's CDR3 is CASSQGQPYNEQFF. CDR3 nucleotide sequence: TGCGCCAGCAGCCAAGGGCAGCCCTACAATGAGCAGTTCTTC. The V call is TRBV4-3, the J call TRBJ2-1; no reliable D call. The germline V and J ends were trimmed by 1 base and 2 bases, with 6 bases remaining between them. CDR3 length: 14 residues. In germline, CDR1 is LGHNA, CDR2 YSLEER.

This chain uses TRBV20-1 with TRBJ2-7; D is unclear. CDR1 and CDR2 (germline): DFQATT, SNEGSKA (reference sequence). V lost 0 bases, J lost 0 bases, and 9 bases lay in between. The CDR3 length is 14 residues. The CDR3 DNA sequence: TGCAGTGCTAGAGAAGTGCGCTCCTCCTACGAGCAGTACTTC. This codes for CSAREVRSSYEQYF.